The clone carrying this T cell receptor beta chain showed up just once. Its antigen remains unknown. The germline gives CDR1 SGDLS, CDR2 YYNGEE. The ends lost 3 bases at V and 0 bases at J; junction bases unmatched: 2. The CDR3 is 15 residues long. Libraries were prepared by immunoSEQ multiplex PCR; TCRdb keeps only in-frame clonotypes and omits some of them. The table lists 70,000 or so clones, around 84% of them singletons, with less than 0.85% in the top ten. These data belong to a study of OX40 agonist ivuxolimab in advanced cancers. Background on the study: A partial response was reached by three patients: one with hepatocellular carcinoma and two with cutaneous melanoma. General study results and limits: Researchers report that CD8+ T cells had, on average, more expanded clones than CD4+.

Sequences were derived from CD4+ or CD8+ T cells sorted from blood, sampled in a trial of the OX40 agonist ivuxolimab. This clonotype originated in an adult with an advanced solid tumor such as melanoma, head and neck, liver or kidney cancer. J is TRBJ2-3 and V is TRBV9; TRBD2 aligns across 9 bases. The CDR3 coding sequence is TGTGCCAGCAGCGGTAGCGGGGGAAGCACAGATACGCAGTATTTT. As protein: CASSGSGGSTDTQYF.